The 22 T cell receptor beta chains below all came from one sample that was sequenced in a study of early stage breast cancer tumors. Data came from immunoSEQ multiplex PCR; TCRdb stores just in-frame clones and leaves some out. Of about 63,000 clones listed, roughly 80% were seen once; the top ten hold less than 4%. Material for sequencing was blood. These TCRs come from a person in their thirties with breast cancer.

The genes are TRBV7-2 and TRBJ2-5, with 7 bases fitting TRBD2. This CDR3 is built from 13 residues. Germline-derived CDR1 and CDR2 are SGHTA and FQGNSA. With 3 bases clipped from V and 3 bases from J, the junction kept 1 base outside the gene matches. The CDR3 sequence is CASSFAGEETQYF. The CDR3, as DNA: TGTGCCAGCAGCTTTGCGGGAGAAGAGACCCAGTACTTC.

The V call is TRBV10-1, the J call TRBJ2-1, with D tentatively TRBD2 (6 bases). This CDR3 region has 19 residues. V gave up 0 bases and J gave up 4 bases, with 22 bases separating them. CDR1 and CDR2 from the germline V gene are WNHNN and SYGVQD (reference sequence). The CDR3: CASSESMISRESRYNEQFF. The CDR3 nucleotides are TGCGCCAGCAGTGAGTCGATGATCAGCCGGGAGAGTCGGTACAATGAGCAGTTCTTC.

The chain carries TRBV9 and TRBJ2-3, with unresolved D. CDR1 is SGDLS, CDR2 YYNGEE, per germline. With 4 bases removed from V and 4 bases from J, the gap between germline ends came to 7 bases. The CDR3 contains 12 residues. The CDR3 protein is CASSLTPDTQYF. CDR3 nucleotides: TGTGCCAGCAGCCTTACACCAGATACGCAGTATTTT.

The chain combines TRBV25-1 with TRBJ2-3; D may correspond to TRBD1 or TRBD2 (6 bases each). Between the trimmed V and J ends, which lost 10 bases and 10 bases, there was a span of 15 bases. The CDR3 extends over 11 amino acids. Germline values: CDR1 MGHDK, CDR2 SYGVNS. CDR3 region: CATGTGAAQYF. CDR3 DNA sequence: TGTGCCACGGGGACGGGGGCGGCGCAGTATTTT.

This CDR3 is CATSRDRGAPGEQYF. The CDR3, as DNA: TGTGCCACCAGCAGAGATCGAGGGGCCCCTGGCGAGCAGTACTTC. The chain is built from TRBV15 and TRBJ2-7; D is perhaps TRBD1 or TRBD2 (5 bases each). V was shortened by 0 bases and J by 6 bases, with 15 bases between the two germline ends. Germline V gives CDR1 LNHNV, CDR2 YYDKDF (reference sequence). This CDR3 is 15 amino acids long.

The chain employs TRBV5-1 and TRBJ2-7; TRBD2 matches at 7 bases. Germline V lookup: CDR1 SGHRS, CDR2 YFSETQ. The CDR3 spans 15 residues. The V segment lost 1 base and the J segment 2 bases; nucleotides outside the gene matches: 6. In DNA, the CDR3 is TGCGCCAGCAGCTTGACACGGGAGGCCGCCTACGAGCAGTACTTC. Translation gives CASSLTREAAYEQYF.

This chain links TRBV7-9 with TRBJ1-1; no reliable D call. Looked up from germline, CDR1 is SEHNR and CDR2 is FQNEAQ (reference sequence). The V end was cut by 1 base, the J end by 8 bases, with 5 bases between. The CDR3 totals 11 residues. The CDR3 spells CASSLETEAFF. DNA for the CDR3: TGTGCCAGCAGCTTAGAAACAGAAGCTTTCTTT.

CDR3 sequence (DNA): TGTGCCAGCAGCGGCATTGGGGGTGGCTACACCTTC. Translation gives CASSGIGGGYTF. The rearrangement joins TRBV7-3 to TRBJ1-2, with a weak D call TRBD1 (5 bases). The CDR3 is made up of 12 amino acids. Trimming removed 5 bases at V and 7 bases at J, with 11 bases between. The germline V gene encodes CDR1 SGHTA and CDR2 FQGTGA.

The rearrangement links TRBV4-1 to TRBJ2-7, with TRBD1 identical over 7 bases. CDR3 length: 15 amino acids. V shed 5 bases, J shed 2 bases, and the junction held 9 bases outside the gene matches. Germline values: CDR1 MGHRA, CDR2 YSYEKL. The CDR3 bases are TGCGCCAGCAGCGCCGGACAGGCCTCGACCTACGAGCAGTACTTC. Translated: CASSAGQASTYEQYF.

The chain combines TRBV27 with TRBJ2-3; 12 bases line up with TRBD2. The CDR3 runs 17 residues. The V and J ends lost 3 bases and 2 bases, in that order; junction bases with no gene match: 6. Per the germline V gene, CDR1 is MNHEY and CDR2 is SMNVEV (reference sequence). CDR3 nucleotide sequence: TGTGCCAGCAGTTTTAGGACTAGCGGGACCGTCACAGATACGCAGTATTTT. Its protein is CASSFRTSGTVTDTQYF.

The table lists this clone with a few counts. This sequence joins TRBV29-1 and TRBJ2-2, with D unresolved. Trimming removed 3 bases from V and 1 base from J, with 12 bases in between. The CDR3 spans 15 residues. Germline loops: CDR1 SQVTM, CDR2 ANQGSEA. As DNA, the CDR3 is TGCAGCGTTGAGACGGCAACCTGGAACACCGGGGAGCTGTTTTTT. Residues: CSVETATWNTGELFF.

The chain has TRBV4-3 and TRBJ1-2; weak D call: TRBD1 (6 bases). Germline lookup yields CDR1 LGHNA and CDR2 YSLEER. CDR3 size: 16 residues. Trimming shortened V by 1 base and J by 2 bases, and 14 bases separated the two germline ends. This CDR3 is CASSQGPDRPNYGYTF. CDR3 in DNA: TGCGCCAGCAGCCAAGGCCCCGACAGGCCCAACTATGGCTACACCTTC.

This clone showed up just once. The gene calls are TRBV5-8 and TRBJ2-3; D gene ambiguous. This CDR3 spans 14 amino acids. The V gene's germline CDR1 is SGHTS and CDR2 YDEGEE. V dropped 4 bases and J dropped 1 base, with 10 bases sitting between them. CDR3 loop: CASSPVRGTDTQYF. Written as DNA, the CDR3 is TGTGCCAGCAGCCCCGTAAGAGGCACAGATACGCAGTATTTT.

Here the CDR3 DNA reads TGTGCCAGCAGCTTAGACAGGGGTGCCGATACGCAGTATTTT. It yields the protein CASSLDRGADTQYF. The V call is TRBV7-2, the J call TRBJ2-3, with TRBD1 identical over 7 bases. From germline, CDR1 is SGHTA and CDR2 FQGNSA. V lost 1 base, J lost 6 bases, and 4 bases stayed unmatched. The CDR3 has 14 amino acids.

The gene calls are TRBV11-2 and TRBJ2-7, with 8 bases fitting TRBD1. The CDR3 has 15 residues. Trimming took 5 bases from V and 5 from J; bases not matched to a gene: 11. Germline lookup yields CDR1 SGHAT and CDR2 FQNNGV. CDR3 in amino acids: CASSTRTGKGHEQYF. The CDR3 DNA follows: TGTGCCAGCAGCACCCGGACAGGGAAGGGCCACGAGCAGTACTTC.

CDR3: CASSLGWGTQSPYEQYF. In DNA form, the CDR3 reads TGTGCCAGCAGCTTAGGTTGGGGTACCCAGTCCCCGTACGAGCAGTACTTC. The chain links TRBV7-9 to TRBJ2-7, with D unresolved. The CDR3 length is 17 residues. Trimming stripped 1 base from V and 4 bases from J, with 20 bases between. Germline CDR1 is SEHNR and CDR2 is FQNEAQ (reference sequence).

The V and J genes are TRBV18 and TRBJ1-3, with D possibly being TRBD1 (5 bases). V lost 6 bases to trimming and J lost 7 bases, with 16 bases between them. The CDR3 is 14 amino acids. Germline CDR1 is KGHSH and CDR2 is LQKENI. The CDR3, as DNA: TGTGCCAGCTCCCCTGAGACAGCAGCCAACACCATATATTTT. The encoded protein is CASSPETAANTIYF.

The chain uses TRBV6-1 and TRBJ1-2; a weak D match, TRBD1 (5 bases). CDR1 and CDR2 (germline): MNHNS, SASEGT. The germline V and J ends were trimmed by 8 bases and 4 bases, with 11 bases remaining between them. This CDR3 is 12 amino acids long. CDR3 sequence reads: CASVGGGYGYTF. CDR3 DNA: TGTGCCAGCGTTGGGGGGGGCTATGGCTACACCTTC.

V gene TRBV6-4 combines with J gene TRBJ2-7; 9 bases fit TRBD2. Germline trimming cut 3 bases from V and 0 bases from J; bases unmatched to any gene: 3. The CDR3 sequence is 15 residues long. The germline gives CDR1 MRHNA, CDR2 SNTAGT. As DNA, the CDR3 is TGTGCCAGCAGTGAGGGACTAGCAGACTCCTACGAGCAGTACTTC. Protein sequence: CASSEGLADSYEQYF.

The genes are TRBV7-9 and TRBJ2-2; 7 nucleotides align to TRBD2. The V gene end was trimmed by 5 bases and the J gene end by 5 bases; junction bases not matched to a gene: 11. Germline loops: CDR1 SEHNR, CDR2 FQNEAQ (reference sequence). The CDR3 has 16 amino acids. The DNA for the CDR3 is TGTGCCAGCAGCAGTCCGGCGGGAGTACGGACCGGGGAGCTGTTTTTT. Translation: CASSSPAGVRTGELFF. Combining the CDR3 with reference TRBV7-9 and TRBJ2-2 gives the whole variable domain DTGVSQNPRHKITKRGQNVTFRCDPISEHNRLYWYRQTLGQGPEFLTYFQNEAQLEKSRLLSDRFSAERPKGSFSTLEIQRTEQGDSAMYLCASSSPAGVRTGELFFGEGSRLTVL.

This chain joins TRBV19 and TRBJ1-2, with 8 nucleotides matching TRBD1. Germline CDR1 LNHDA, CDR2 SQIVND (reference sequence). V gave up 5 bases and J gave up 5 bases; unmatched junction bases: 7. This CDR3 has 14 amino acids. As DNA, the CDR3 is TGTGCCAGTAGTGCCGGACAGGGAGGTTATGGCTACACCTTC. Encoded protein: CASSAGQGGYGYTF.

J is TRBJ2-1 and V is TRBV19, with 7 bases fitting TRBD2. Germline values: CDR1 LNHDA, CDR2 SQIVND (reference sequence). CDR3 length: 15 amino acids. With 5 bases clipped from V and 1 base from J, the junction kept 5 bases outside the gene matches. The CDR3 sequence is CASSLGGESYNEQFF. CDR3 DNA: TGTGCCAGTAGTTTGGGGGGGGAATCCTACAATGAGCAGTTCTTC.